Sequencing of this TCR beta chain was carried out in a study of blood T cells in healthy people across ages. Losses at the gene ends were 3 bases for V and 6 bases for J; bases not matched to a gene: 9. Germline lookup yields CDR1 MNHNY and CDR2 SVGAGI (reference sequence). The CDR3 is made up of 15 amino acids. A second PCR, run for about 6 to 12 cycles, used a sample-barcoded 5' primer plus a J-beta primer mix. A 12-random-nucleotide template-switch adaptor tagged each cDNA molecule. In TCRdb, the 5' RACE reads were re-called with MiXCR into one record per CDR3 protein. The sample contains 1.4 million to 1.5 million distinct CDR3 sequences, roughly 40% of which appear only once. Every donor contributed roughly 11 milliliters of peripheral blood by blood draw. Isolation of PBMCs gave at least 7 million cells per sample.

The sequenced material came from blood. The source is a young woman in good health. V gene TRBV6-6 combines with J gene TRBJ2-7; 9 nucleotides line up with TRBD1. CDR3 coding DNA: TGTGCCAGCAGTTATAGCTCCGGGACAGGGTGCGAGCAGTACTTC. Protein product: CASSYSSGTGCEQYF.